The sequence of this T cell receptor beta chain was determined in a study of T-cell reconstitution after alpha-beta-depleted transplantation in children. The germline V gene encodes CDR1 DFQATT and CDR2 SNEGSKA (reference sequence). The CDR3 consists of 12 residues. The V gene lost 8 bases and the J gene lost 7 bases, with 18 bases spanning the gap. Unique molecular identifiers were incorporated during preparation of the TCRbeta library. MiXCR, run by TCRdb on the PCR reads, gives a single entry per CDR3 protein. The sample lists a few hundred thousand distinct CDR3 sequences, approximately 23% occurring once.

This TCR was sampled from a male patient younger than 18 who had a stem cell transplant for acute lymphoblastic leukemia, so the T cells may come from the graft donor. Sequencing used PBMCs, mostly from graft donor cells, obtained 180 days after TCRalphabeta/CD19-depleted stem cell transplant. The V call is TRBV20-1, the J call TRBJ2-7, with D unclear. CDR3 region: CSPAFLLREQYF. Written as DNA, the CDR3 is TGCAGTCCTGCTTTTCTCCTTCGGGAGCAGTACTTC.